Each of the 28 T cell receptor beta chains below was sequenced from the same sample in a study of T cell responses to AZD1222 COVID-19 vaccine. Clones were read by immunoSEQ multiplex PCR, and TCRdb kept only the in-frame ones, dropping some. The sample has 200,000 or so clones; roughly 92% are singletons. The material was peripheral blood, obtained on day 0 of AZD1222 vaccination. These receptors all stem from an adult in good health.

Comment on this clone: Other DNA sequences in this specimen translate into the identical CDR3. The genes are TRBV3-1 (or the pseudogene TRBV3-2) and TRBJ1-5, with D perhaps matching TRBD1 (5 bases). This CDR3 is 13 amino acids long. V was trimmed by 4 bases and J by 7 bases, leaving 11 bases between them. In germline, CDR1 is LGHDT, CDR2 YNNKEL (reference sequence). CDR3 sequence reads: CASSRGVGQPQHF. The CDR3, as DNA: TGTGCCAGCAGCCGGGGGGTGGGACAGCCCCAGCATTTT.

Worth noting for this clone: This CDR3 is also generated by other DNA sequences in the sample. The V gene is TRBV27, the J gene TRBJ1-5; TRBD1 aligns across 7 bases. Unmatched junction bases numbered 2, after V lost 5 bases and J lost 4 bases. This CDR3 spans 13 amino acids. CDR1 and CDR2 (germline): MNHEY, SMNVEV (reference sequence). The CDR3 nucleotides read TGTGCCAGCAGTAGGGACAGTAATCAGCCCCAGCATTTT. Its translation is CASSRDSNQPQHF.

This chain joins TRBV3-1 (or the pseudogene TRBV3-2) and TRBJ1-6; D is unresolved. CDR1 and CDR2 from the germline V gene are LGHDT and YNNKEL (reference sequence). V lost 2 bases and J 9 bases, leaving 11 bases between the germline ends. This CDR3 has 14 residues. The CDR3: CASSQSLGISPLHF. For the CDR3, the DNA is TGTGCCAGCAGCCAATCCCTAGGAATTTCACCCCTCCACTTT.

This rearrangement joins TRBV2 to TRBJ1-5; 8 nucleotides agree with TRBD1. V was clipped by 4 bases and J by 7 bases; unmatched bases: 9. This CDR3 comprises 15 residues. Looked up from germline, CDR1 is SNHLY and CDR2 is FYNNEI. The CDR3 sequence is CASSGQTGVSQPQHF. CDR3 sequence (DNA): TGTGCCAGCAGTGGCCAGACAGGGGTTAGCCAGCCCCAGCATTTT.

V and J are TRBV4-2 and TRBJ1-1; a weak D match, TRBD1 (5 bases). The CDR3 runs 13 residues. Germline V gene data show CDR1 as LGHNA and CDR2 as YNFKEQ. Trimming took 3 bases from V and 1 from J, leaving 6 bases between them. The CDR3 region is CASSHTGNTEAFF. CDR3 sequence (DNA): TGTGCCAGCAGCCACACAGGGAACACTGAAGCTTTCTTT.

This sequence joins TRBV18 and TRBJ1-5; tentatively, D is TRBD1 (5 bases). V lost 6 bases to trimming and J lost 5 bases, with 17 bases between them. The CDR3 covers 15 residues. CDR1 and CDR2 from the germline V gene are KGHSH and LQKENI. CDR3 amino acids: CASSIATGGDQPQHF. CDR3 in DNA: TGTGCCAGCTCTATAGCTACAGGAGGAGATCAGCCCCAGCATTTT.

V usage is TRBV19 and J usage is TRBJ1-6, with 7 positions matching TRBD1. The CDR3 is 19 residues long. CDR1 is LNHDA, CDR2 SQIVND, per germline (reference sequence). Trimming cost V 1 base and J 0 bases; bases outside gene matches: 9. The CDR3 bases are TGTGCCAGTAGTATAGGCCCGGACAGGTCAAGCTCCTATAATTCACCCCTCCACTTT. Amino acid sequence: CASSIGPDRSSSYNSPLHF.

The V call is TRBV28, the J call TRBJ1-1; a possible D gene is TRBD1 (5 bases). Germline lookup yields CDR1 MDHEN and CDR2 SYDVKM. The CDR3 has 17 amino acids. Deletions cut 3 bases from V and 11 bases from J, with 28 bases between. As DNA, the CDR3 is TGTGCCAGCAGTTTTGGTCGGGCCTTTTCTGACTCCTGGGGGGCTTTCTTT. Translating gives CASSFGRAFSDSWGAFF.

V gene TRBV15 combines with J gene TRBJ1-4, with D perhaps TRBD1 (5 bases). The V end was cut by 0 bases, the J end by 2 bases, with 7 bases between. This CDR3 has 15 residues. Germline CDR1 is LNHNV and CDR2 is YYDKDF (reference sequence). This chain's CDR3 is CATSRDRVTNEKLFF. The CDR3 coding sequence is TGTGCCACCAGCAGAGACAGGGTTACTAATGAAAAACTGTTTTTT.

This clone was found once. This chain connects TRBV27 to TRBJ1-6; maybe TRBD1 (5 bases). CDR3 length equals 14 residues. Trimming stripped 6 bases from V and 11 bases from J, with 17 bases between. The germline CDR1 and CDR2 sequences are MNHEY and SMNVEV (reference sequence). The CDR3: CASSPYLPGPPLHF. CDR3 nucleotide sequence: TGTGCCAGCAGCCCTTACCTACCGGGGCCACCCCTCCACTTT.

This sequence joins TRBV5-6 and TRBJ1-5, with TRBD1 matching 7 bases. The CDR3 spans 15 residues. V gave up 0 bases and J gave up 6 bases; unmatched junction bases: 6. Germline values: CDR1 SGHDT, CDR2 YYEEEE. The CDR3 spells CASSLGGQTGQPQHF. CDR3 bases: TGTGCCAGCAGCTTGGGGGGACAGACCGGTCAGCCCCAGCATTTT.

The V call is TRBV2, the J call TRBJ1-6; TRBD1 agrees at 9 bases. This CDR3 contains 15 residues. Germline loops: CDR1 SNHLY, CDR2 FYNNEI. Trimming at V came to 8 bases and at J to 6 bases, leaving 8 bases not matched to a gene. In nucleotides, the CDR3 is TGTGCCAGCTCCCGGACAGGGGTTTTTAATTCACCCCTCCACTTT. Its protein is CASSRTGVFNSPLHF.

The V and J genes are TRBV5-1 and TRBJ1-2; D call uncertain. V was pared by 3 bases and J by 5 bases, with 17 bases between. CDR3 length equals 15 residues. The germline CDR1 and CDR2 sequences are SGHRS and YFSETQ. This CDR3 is CASSSDTNHGYGYTF. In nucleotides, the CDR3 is TGCGCCAGCAGCTCAGACACGAACCACGGATATGGCTACACCTTC.

The CDR3 DNA reads as TGTGCCAGCAGCCCGCCGACAAGAACCGGGACAGGGCATGGCTACACCTTC. Its protein product is CASSPPTRTGTGHGYTF. J is TRBJ1-2 and V is TRBV9; 9 positions match TRBD1. There are 17 residues in the CDR3. V was pared by 4 bases and J by 6 bases, with 16 bases of the junction left unmatched. Germline CDR1 is SGDLS and CDR2 is YYNGEE.

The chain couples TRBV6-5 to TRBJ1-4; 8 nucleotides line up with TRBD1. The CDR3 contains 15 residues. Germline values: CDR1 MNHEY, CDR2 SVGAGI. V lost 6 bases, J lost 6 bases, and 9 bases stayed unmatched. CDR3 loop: CASSRKQGGDEKLFF. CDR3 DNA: TGTGCCAGCAGCCGAAAACAGGGGGGAGATGAAAAACTGTTTTTT.

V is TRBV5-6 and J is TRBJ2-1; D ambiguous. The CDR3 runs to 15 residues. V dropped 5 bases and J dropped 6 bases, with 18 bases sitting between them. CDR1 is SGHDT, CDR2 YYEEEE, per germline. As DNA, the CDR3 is TGTGCCAGCAGTCGGATGGGCTCCTTATCCAATGAGCAGTTCTTC. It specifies CASSRMGSLSNEQFF.

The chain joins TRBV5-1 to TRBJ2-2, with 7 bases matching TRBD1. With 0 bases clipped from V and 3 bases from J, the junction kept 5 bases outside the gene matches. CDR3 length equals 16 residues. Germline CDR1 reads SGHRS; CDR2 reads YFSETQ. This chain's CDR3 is CASSLGQGHDTGELFF. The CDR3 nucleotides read TGCGCCAGCAGCTTGGGACAGGGACATGACACCGGGGAGCTGTTTTTT. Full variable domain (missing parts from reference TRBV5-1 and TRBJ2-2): KAGVTQTPRYLIKTRGQQVTLSCSPISGHRSVSWYQQTPGQGLQFLFEYFSETQRNKGNFPGRFSGRQFSNSRSEMNVSTLELGDSALYLCASSLGQGHDTGELFFGEGSRLTVL.

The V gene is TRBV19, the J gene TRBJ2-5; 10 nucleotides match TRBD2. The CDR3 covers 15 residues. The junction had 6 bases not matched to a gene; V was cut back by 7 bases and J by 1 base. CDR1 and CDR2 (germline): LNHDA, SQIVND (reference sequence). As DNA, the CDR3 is TGTGCCAGTAAAATTATAGCGGGAGGCCAAGAGACCCAGTACTTC. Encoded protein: CASKIIAGGQETQYF.

CDR3 residues: CASSEAALQMNTEAFF. Written as DNA, the CDR3 is TGTGCCAGCAGTGAAGCGGCCCTACAGATGAACACTGAAGCTTTCTTT. The chain couples TRBV6-1 to TRBJ1-1; no definite D call. The CDR3 is 16 residues long. V was clipped by 0 bases and J by 0 bases, with 11 bases between them. Germline-derived CDR1 and CDR2 are MNHNS and SASEGT.

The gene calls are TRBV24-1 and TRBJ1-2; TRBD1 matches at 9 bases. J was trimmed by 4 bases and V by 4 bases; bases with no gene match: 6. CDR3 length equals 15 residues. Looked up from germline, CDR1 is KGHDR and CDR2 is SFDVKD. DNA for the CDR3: TGTGCCACCAGTGAGGGGGGACAGGGCGGCTATGGCTACACCTTC. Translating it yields CATSEGGQGGYGYTF.

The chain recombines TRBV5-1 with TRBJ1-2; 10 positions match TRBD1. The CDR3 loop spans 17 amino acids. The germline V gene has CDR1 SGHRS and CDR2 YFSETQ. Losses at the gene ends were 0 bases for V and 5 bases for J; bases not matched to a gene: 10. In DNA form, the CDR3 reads TGCGCCAGCAGCTTGGCCGGGACAGGGGACCTTACTTATGGCTACACCTTC. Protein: CASSLAGTGDLTYGYTF.

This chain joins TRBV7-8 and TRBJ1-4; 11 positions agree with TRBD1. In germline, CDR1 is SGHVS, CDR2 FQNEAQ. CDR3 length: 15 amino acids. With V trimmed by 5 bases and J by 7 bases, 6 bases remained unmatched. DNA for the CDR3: TGTGCCAGCAGCGCGGACAGGGGGCGACGTGAAAAACTGTTTTTT. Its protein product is CASSADRGRREKLFF. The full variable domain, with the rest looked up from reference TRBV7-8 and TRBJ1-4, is GAGVSQSPRYKVAKRGQDVALRCDPISGHVSLFWYQQALGQGPEFLTYFQNEAQLDKSGLPSDRFFAERPEGSVSTLKIQRTQQEDSAVYLCASSADRGRREKLFFGSGTQLSVL.

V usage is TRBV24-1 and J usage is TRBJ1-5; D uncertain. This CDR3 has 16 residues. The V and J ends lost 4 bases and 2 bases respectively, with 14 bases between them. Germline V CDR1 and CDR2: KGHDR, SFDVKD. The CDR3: CATSDHAYPGNQPQHF. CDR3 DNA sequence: TGTGCCACCAGTGACCATGCCTACCCGGGCAATCAGCCCCAGCATTTT.

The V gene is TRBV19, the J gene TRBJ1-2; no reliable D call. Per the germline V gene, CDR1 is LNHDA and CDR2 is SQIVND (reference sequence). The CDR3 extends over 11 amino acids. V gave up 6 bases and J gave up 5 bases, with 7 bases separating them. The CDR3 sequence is CASRAGYGYTF. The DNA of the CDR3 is TGTGCCAGTAGGGCGGGGTATGGCTACACCTTC.

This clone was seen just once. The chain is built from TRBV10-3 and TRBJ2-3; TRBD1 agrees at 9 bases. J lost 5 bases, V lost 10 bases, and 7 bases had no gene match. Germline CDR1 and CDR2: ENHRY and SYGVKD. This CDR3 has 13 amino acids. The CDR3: CATGTGHEDTQYF. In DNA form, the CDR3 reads TGTGCCACCGGGACAGGGCACGAAGATACGCAGTATTTT.

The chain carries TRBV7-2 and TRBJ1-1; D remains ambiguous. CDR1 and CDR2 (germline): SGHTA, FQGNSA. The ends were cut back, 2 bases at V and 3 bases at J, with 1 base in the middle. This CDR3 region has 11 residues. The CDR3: CASSLYTEAFF. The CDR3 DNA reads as TGTGCCAGCAGCTTATACACTGAAGCTTTCTTT.

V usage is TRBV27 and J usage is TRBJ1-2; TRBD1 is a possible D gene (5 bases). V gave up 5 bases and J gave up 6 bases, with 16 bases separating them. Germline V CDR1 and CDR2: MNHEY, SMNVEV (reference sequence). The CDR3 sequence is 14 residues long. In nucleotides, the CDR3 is TGTGCCAGCAGTCCCATAGGGAGGGGCCATGGCTACACCTTC. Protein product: CASSPIGRGHGYTF.

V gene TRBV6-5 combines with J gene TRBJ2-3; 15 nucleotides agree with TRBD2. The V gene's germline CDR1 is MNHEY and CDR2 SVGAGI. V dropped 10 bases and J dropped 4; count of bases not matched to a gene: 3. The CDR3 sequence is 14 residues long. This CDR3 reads CATGLAGGSDTQYF. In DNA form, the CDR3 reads TGTGCCACCGGACTAGCGGGAGGGTCAGATACGCAGTATTTT.